This TCR beta chain was found in a study of blood T cell repertoires in COVID-19. The protocol was immunoSEQ multiplex PCR, while the TCRdb copy is restricted to in-frame clones and leaves out a portion. Seen here are fewer than 200,000 clones, around 85% observed once, and the top ten hold less than 25%. V lost 0 bases to trimming and J lost 4 bases, with 7 bases between them. The germline V gene encodes CDR1 SGHRS and CDR2 YFSETQ. CDR3 size: 14 residues. The specimen sequenced was peripheral blood. The V gene is TRBV5-1, the J gene TRBJ2-2; D is perhaps TRBD2 (6 bases). This TCR came from a man between 65 and 85 years old with active or convalescent COVID-19. CDR3 DNA: TGCGCCAGCAGCTTGGACGGGGGCACCGGGGAGCTGTTTTTT. As protein: CASSLDGGTGELFF.